A single sample gave rise to the 9 T cell receptor beta chains below, sequenced in a study of shared clonotypes between healthy human individuals. CD8 cells classed as naive were CD45RO-negative and positively selected for CCR7, excluding terminally differentiated effector memory CD45RA+ cells. Method: immunoSEQ multiplex PCR; TCRdb's copy keeps in-frame clones and lacks some. Of roughly 570,000 clones listed, more than 95% are singletons. Sample: naive CD8+ T cells sorted from blood. The receptors were gathered from a man younger than 40 in good health.

The chain employs TRBV6-6 and TRBJ2-7, with TRBD1 matching over 7 bases. The germline gives CDR1 MNHNY, CDR2 SVGAGI (reference sequence). The junction had 2 bases not matched to a gene; V was cut back by 0 bases and J by 3 bases. The CDR3 consists of 14 residues. In DNA form, the CDR3 reads TGTGCCAGCAGTTACTCAGGGGGCAACTACGAGCAGTACTTC. It codes for CASSYSGGNYEQYF.

The rearrangement joins TRBV27 to TRBJ2-7, with TRBD2 matching 7 bases. Germline CDR1 MNHEY, CDR2 SMNVEV (reference sequence). CDR3 size: 18 residues. J was trimmed by 4 bases and V by 5 bases; bases with no gene match: 20. Written as DNA, the CDR3 is TGTGCCAGCAGTGGTTTCCCCCCTCCAGGGCGGGAGAGGTACGAGCAGTACTTC. It yields the protein CASSGFPPPGRERYEQYF.

The rearrangement links TRBV29-1 to TRBJ2-3, with 10 bases aligning to TRBD2. Unmatched junction bases numbered 7, after V lost 1 base and J lost 0 bases. Germline-derived CDR1 and CDR2 are SQVTM and ANQGSEA. This CDR3 region has 17 residues. In nucleotides, the CDR3 is TGCAGCGTTGAAGGCCAGGGACTAGCGCTTAGCACAGATACGCAGTATTTT. Translated, it gives CSVEGQGLALSTDTQYF.

This clone has only one observation. V gene TRBV29-1 combines with J gene TRBJ2-1, with TRBD1 identical over 10 bases. J lost 5 bases, V lost 2 bases, and 9 bases had no gene match. This CDR3 region has 16 residues. Germline CDR1 SQVTM, CDR2 ANQGSEA. Written as DNA, the CDR3 is TGCAGCGTTGAAAGAAAGGACAGGGGGGAAGACAATGAGCAGTTCTTC. It translates to CSVERKDRGEDNEQFF.

Only one count was recorded for this clone. The J gene is TRBJ2-1, the V gene TRBV15; 8 nucleotides match TRBD2. This CDR3 is 20 amino acids long. CDR1 is LNHNV and CDR2 is YYDKDF in the germline V gene (reference sequence). Trimming cost V 3 bases and J 2 bases; bases outside gene matches: 18. CDR3 residues: CATSRRRSGWGGRTYNEQFF. The CDR3 DNA sequence: TGTGCCACCAGCAGGCGGCGGTCCGGCTGGGGCGGGAGGACCTACAATGAGCAGTTCTTC.

CDR3 protein: CASSQDTSGLPYNEQFF. As DNA, the CDR3 is TGCGCCAGCAGCCAAGATACGTCCGGACTACCCTACAATGAGCAGTTCTTC. This rearrangement joins TRBV4-3 to TRBJ2-1, with D perhaps matching TRBD2 (6 bases). CDR1 and CDR2 (germline): LGHNA, YSLEER. V gave up 0 bases and J gave up 2 bases, with 14 bases separating them. The CDR3 length is 17 residues.

V and J are TRBV11-2 and TRBJ1-1; no definite D call. CDR3 length equals 10 residues. The V gene lost 8 bases and the J gene lost 3 bases, with 4 bases spanning the gap. CDR1 and CDR2 (germline): SGHAT, FQNNGV. Written as DNA, the CDR3 is TGTGCCAGCTCGGACACTGAAGCTTTCTTT. Protein: CASSDTEAFF.

The chain employs TRBV10-2 and TRBJ2-1, with 11 bases matching TRBD2. There are 16 residues in the CDR3. Germline V lookup: CDR1 WSHSY, CDR2 SAAADI. After removal of 6 bases from V and 8 bases from J, the junction contained 12 bases not matched to a gene. The CDR3 spells CASSQGLAVPKDEQFF. CDR3 nucleotides: TGCGCCAGCAGCCAGGGACTAGCGGTACCGAAGGATGAGCAGTTCTTC.

The V gene is TRBV27, the J gene TRBJ2-7; D may be TRBD1 or TRBD2 (5 bases each). Trimming left V 6 bases short and J 3 bases short, with 15 bases between. From germline, CDR1 is MNHEY and CDR2 SMNVEV (reference sequence). The CDR3 contains 14 residues. The CDR3 spells CASRGEIHHYEQYF. The CDR3, as DNA: TGTGCCAGCAGGGGGGAAATTCATCACTACGAGCAGTACTTC.